This T cell receptor beta chain was recorded in a study of blood T cell repertoires in COVID-19. On the study more broadly: Specimens from acute and convalescent COVID-19 originated in the United States, Italy and Spain. In each case, the material was cDNA or gDNA derived from T cells, B-cell-depleted T cells, or PBMCs.

Authors' methods: Amplifying reference gene primers gave estimates of nucleated cell counts. The method was immunoSEQ multiplex PCR; TCRdb's version includes in-frame clones alone and lacks a portion of them. The V and J calls and clone size are taken from that table; D and trimming were inferred from the DNA. The sample has just under 150,000 clones; more than 75% are singletons. Germline values: CDR1 DFQATT, CDR2 SNEGSKA (reference sequence). The CDR3 has 11 amino acids. The V gene lost 3 bases and the J gene lost 2 bases, with 5 bases spanning the gap. The source material was peripheral blood. The V gene is TRBV20-1, the J gene TRBJ2-7; no definite D call. This TCR came from a woman aged 45-65 years with active or convalescent COVID-19. The CDR3: CSASTAYEQYF. CDR3 bases: TGCAGTGCTAGCACAGCCTACGAGCAGTACTTC.